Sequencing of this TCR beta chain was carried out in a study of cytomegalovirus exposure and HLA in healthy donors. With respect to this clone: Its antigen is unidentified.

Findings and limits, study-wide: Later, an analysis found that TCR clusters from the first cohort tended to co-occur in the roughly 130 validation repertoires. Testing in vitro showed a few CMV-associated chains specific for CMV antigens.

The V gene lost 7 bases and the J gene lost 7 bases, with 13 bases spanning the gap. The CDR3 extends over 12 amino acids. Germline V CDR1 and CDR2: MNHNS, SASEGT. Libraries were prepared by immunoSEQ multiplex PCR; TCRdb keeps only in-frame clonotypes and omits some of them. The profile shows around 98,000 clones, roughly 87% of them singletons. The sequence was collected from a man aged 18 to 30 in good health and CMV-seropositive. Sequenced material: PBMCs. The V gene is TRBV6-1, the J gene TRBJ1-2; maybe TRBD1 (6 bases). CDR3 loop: CASTSLTGGYTF. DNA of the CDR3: TGTGCCAGCACATCTTTGACAGGTGGCTACACCTTC.